These T cell receptor beta chains were read from a single sample in a study of CD8 T cells in ankylosing spondylitis. TCRdb recomputed calls from the 5' RACE reads with MiXCR, one row per CDR3 protein. The table shows over 700,000 distinct CDR3 sequences, with roughly 19% occurring only once. Sequencing input: blood, either unsorted or a sorted T cell fraction (not recorded which). These receptors originate from a male donor with ankylosing spondylitis. The CDR3 runs from the conserved cysteine through the conserved F or W. D genes are given only for firm matches. Where a row states a size, it is once, few, many or the class of an expanded clone; other rows omit it.

-,TRBJ1-5,TRBV20-1,-,TGCAGTGCCCCCCTGGAGGGGGGATTTAGCAATCAGCCCCAGCATTTT,CSAPLEGGFSNQPQHF
few,TRBJ2-7,TRBV20-1,-,TGCAGTGCTAGAGACCAAGGGGCAGTTTCCTCCTACGAGCAGTACTTC,CSARDQGAVSSYEQYF
-,TRBJ1-5,TRBV12-3/TRBV12-4,-,TGTGCCAGCAGCCGGGACGGATATCAGCCCCAGCATTTT,CASSRDGYQPQHF
-,TRBJ1-2,TRBV9,-,TGTGCCAGCAGCGTAGGGGACATCTATGGCTACACCTTC,CASSVGDIYGYTF
few,TRBJ2-1,TRBV11-1,-,TGTGCCAGCAGCTTAGGGGCCGGGACGAGCTCCTACAATGAGCAGTTCTTC,CASSLGAGTSSYNEQFF
few,TRBJ2-3,TRBV4-1,TRBD2,TGCGCCAGCAGCCAAGAACCTAGCGGAGGGTGGGGTGATACGCAGTATTTT,CASSQEPSGGWGDTQYF
-,TRBJ2-1,TRBV4-2,-,TGTGCCAGCAGCCAAGATTATGGGGGACTCACCTACAATGAGCAGTTCTTC,CASSQDYGGLTYNEQFF
few,TRBJ2-7,TRBV28,-,TGTGCCAGCAGCGGCACCGGGGGACACCGATACGAGCAGTACTTC,CASSGTGGHRYEQYF
-,TRBJ2-6,TRBV6-5,-,TGTGCCAGCAGTTACTCAGGGAAGCTAGGGGCCAACGTCCTGACTTTC,CASSYSGKLGANVLTF
-,TRBJ2-7,TRBV5-5,-,TGTGCCAGCAGCTCTGCGACCTACGAGCAGTACTTC,CASSSATYEQYF
-,TRBJ2-1,TRBV7-3,-,TGTGCCAGCAGCTTAGTGTCTAGCGAATACAATGAGCAGTTCTTC,CASSLVSSEYNEQFF
-,TRBJ1-2,TRBV18,-,TGTGCCAGCTCACCAACAGGGCACAATGGCTACACCTTC,CASSPTGHNGYTF
few,TRBJ1-1,TRBV14,TRBD1,TGTGCCAGCAGCCAAGATAAGAACAGGGGAGGGAACACTGAAGCTTTCTTT,CASSQDKNRGGNTEAFF
few,TRBJ1-6,TRBV5-1,-,TGCGCCAGCAGCTCCACGTCGGCAGGGGAGGCCCTCCACTTT,CASSSTSAGEALHF
-,TRBJ1-3,TRBV12-3/TRBV12-4,-,TGTGCCAGCAGTCCTGCAAACACCACATATTTT,CASSPANTTYF
few,TRBJ1-1,TRBV5-1,-,TGCGCCAGCAGCCCCGAGGTAGTTGGCACTGAAGCTTTCTTT,CASSPEVVGTEAFF
few,TRBJ2-1,TRBV11-2,TRBD2,TGTGCCAGCAGCTTAGAGGGGGGGACGTTAACCTCCCTCTCCTACAATGAGCAGTTCTTC,CASSLEGGTLTSLSYNEQFF
-,TRBJ2-1,TRBV20-1,-,TGCAGTGCTGCCTACAGGGCGGGGAATGAGCAGTTCTTC,CSAAYRAGNEQFF
-,TRBJ2-1,TRBV5-1,-,TGCGCCAGCAGCTTGTCTGCAGGGAGCTCCTACAATGAGCAGTTCTTC,CASSLSAGSSYNEQFF
few,TRBJ2-1,TRBV7-2,-,TGTGCCAGCAGCTCTTCACCCCCGAGCTCCTACAATGAGCAGTTCTTC,CASSSSPPSSYNEQFF
-,TRBJ2-7,TRBV20-1,TRBD2,TGCAGTGCTGGCGGGAGGGCCGTGTTCGAGCAGTACTTC,CSAGGRAVFEQYF
-,TRBJ1-2,TRBV11-1,TRBD1,TGTGCCAGCAGCTTACCCCAAAATGGACAGGGGGCGAATGGAGGCTACACCTTC,CASSLPQNGQGANGGYTF
once,TRBJ2-7,TRBV9,-,TGTGCCAGCGGGGGCGGCGGCGGCGAGCAGTACTTC,CASGGGGGEQYF
many,TRBJ2-5,TRBV11-1,-,TGTGCCAGCAGCCAAGACCTCCAAGAGACCCAGTACTTC,CASSQDLQETQYF
-,TRBJ2-2,TRBV4-2,-,TGTGCCAGCAGGCATCAGACCGGGGAGCTGTTTTTT,CASRHQTGELFF
-,TRBJ1-3,TRBV11-2,-,TGTGCCAGCAGCTACACAGACAACTCTGGAAACACCATATATTTT,CASSYTDNSGNTIYF
few,TRBJ1-2,TRBV6-1,-,TGTGCCAGCGACACTTTTCCAGCTAACTATGGCTACACCTTC,CASDTFPANYGYTF
-,TRBJ1-1,TRBV6-5,-,TGTGCCAGCAGTTACTCACCCTTGAACCGGTTCGGGGTTGAAGCTTTCTTT,CASSYSPLNRFGVEAFF
few,TRBJ1-4,TRBV20-1,-,TGCAGTGCTAGAGGATTCCAAACTAATGAAAAACTGTTTTTT,CSARGFQTNEKLFF
-,TRBJ2-7,TRBV20-1,TRBD2,TGCAGTGCTAGAGATTCTCTAGCAGGGACTACCGTCTACGAGCAGTACTTC,CSARDSLAGTTVYEQYF
few,TRBJ2-5,TRBV4-1,-,TGCGCCAGCAGCCAACCCGGACTGAAAGAGACCCAGTACTTC,CASSQPGLKETQYF
few,TRBJ1-6,TRBV20-1,TRBD1,TGCAGTGCCCGGGGACAGGTCTCACCCCTCCACTTT,CSARGQVSPLHF
few,TRBJ2-5,TRBV20-1,-,TGCAGTGTTAAGGATGGAGAGACCCAGTACTTC,CSVKDGETQYF
few,TRBJ2-1,TRBV7-8,-,TGTGCCAGCACCCTACTCCGCGGGCGAAATGAGCAGTTCTTC,CASTLLRGRNEQFF
many,TRBJ2-2,TRBV9,-,TGTGCCAGCAGCCCGACAGCGAACACCGGGGAGCTGTTTTTT,CASSPTANTGELFF
once,TRBJ2-3,TRBV11-2,-,TGTGCCAGCGAATATCTGGGCAGCCCCACAGATACGCAGTATTTT,CASEYLGSPTDTQYF
-,TRBJ1-1,TRBV6-1,-,TGTGCCAGCAGTCGACTGAGGGAAGGGACCACTGAAGCTTTCTTT,CASSRLREGTTEAFF
-,TRBJ1-2,TRBV4-1,-,TGCGCCAGCAGCCAGGAGGGGACCTTCTATGGCTACACCTTC,CASSQEGTFYGYTF
-,TRBJ2-5,TRBV7-2,-,TGTGCCAGCAGCTACAGCAACAAAGAGACCCAGTACTTC,CASSYSNKETQYF
few,TRBJ2-3,TRBV12-3/TRBV12-4,TRBD2,TGTGCCAGCAGTTCGGCGGGGGGGCGAAAGGGCACAGATACGCAGTATTTT,CASSSAGGRKGTDTQYF
many,TRBJ1-1,TRBV12-3/TRBV12-4,-,TGTGCCAGCACCCGGACAGTGAACACTGAAGCTTTCTTT,CASTRTVNTEAFF
few,TRBJ2-3,TRBV9,TRBD2,TGTGCCAGCAGCGGACTAGCGGGAAGCGCAGATACGCAGTATTTT,CASSGLAGSADTQYF
once,TRBJ2-7,TRBV6-1,-,TGTGCCAGCACCGTCGGCCCCAGGGGGCAGTACTTC,CASTVGPRGQYF
-,TRBJ2-5,TRBV10-3,-,TGTGCCATCAGTGGCATGGGGGAGACCCAGTACTTC,CAISGMGETQYF
-,TRBJ2-5,TRBV11-1,-,TGTGCCAGCAGCTTAGAGGGGGGACCGTCGATCCCAAGGACTGGTGAAGAGACCCAGTACTTC,CASSLEGGPSIPRTGEETQYF
-,TRBJ2-1,TRBV2,TRBD2,TGTGCCAGCAGTGGTGGGACTAGCGGGGTCTTGGAGCAGTTCTTC,CASSGGTSGVLEQFF
-,TRBJ2-3,TRBV7-9,-,TGTGCCAGCAGCTCCTCCTCTAGGACTTACACGCAGTATTTT,CASSSSSRTYTQYF
-,TRBJ1-3,TRBV11-2,TRBD1,TGTGCCAGCAGCTTAGGACAGGGGATCGGAAACACCATATATTTT,CASSLGQGIGNTIYF
few,TRBJ2-1,TRBV3-1,-,TGTGCCAGCAGCCGAAGGACTCCCGTGGGGTACAATGAGCAGTTCTTC,CASSRRTPVGYNEQFF
-,TRBJ2-3,TRBV20-1,TRBD2,TGCAGTGCTAGAGATCGCGGGGGGGCCGTCGATACGCAGTATTTT,CSARDRGGAVDTQYF
few,TRBJ1-3,TRBV12-3/TRBV12-4,-,TGTGCCAGCAGCCCCCTCGTGGCTCGCTCTGGAAACACCATATATTTT,CASSPLVARSGNTIYF
few,TRBJ1-1,TRBV6-5,-,TGTGCCAGCAGTTACGCGGGGTTAGGCACTGAAGCTTTCTTT,CASSYAGLGTEAFF
-,TRBJ1-1,TRBV5-1,-,TGCGCCAGCAGCCCGGGGGACACTGGAACCACTGAAGCTTTCTTT,CASSPGDTGTTEAFF
once,TRBJ2-3,TRBV5-1,TRBD1,TGCGCCAGCAGCTTAGCGCAGGGGGCTCGAGATACGCAGTATTTT,CASSLAQGARDTQYF
-,TRBJ2-3,TRBV20-1,TRBD2,TGCAGTGCTAGAGATCAAAGTGCGGCTAGCGGTTTCACAGATACGCAGTATTTT,CSARDQSAASGFTDTQYF
few,TRBJ2-7,TRBV5-8,TRBD2,TGTGCCAGCAGCGTGGGACTAGCGGGAGTAGGGCAGTACTTC,CASSVGLAGVGQYF
-,TRBJ2-4,TRBV5-1,-,TGCGCCAGCAGCCAGGGTGAGGTAGCCAAAAACATTCAGTACTTC,CASSQGEVAKNIQYF
few,TRBJ2-1,TRBV10-3,TRBD2,TGTGCCACGACGAGCGGGGGGCCCGGCTATGAGCAGTTCTTC,CATTSGGPGYEQFF
-,TRBJ1-2,TRBV27,TRBD1,TGTGCCAGCAGTCAAGGACAGGGTCTCTATGGCTACACCTTC,CASSQGQGLYGYTF